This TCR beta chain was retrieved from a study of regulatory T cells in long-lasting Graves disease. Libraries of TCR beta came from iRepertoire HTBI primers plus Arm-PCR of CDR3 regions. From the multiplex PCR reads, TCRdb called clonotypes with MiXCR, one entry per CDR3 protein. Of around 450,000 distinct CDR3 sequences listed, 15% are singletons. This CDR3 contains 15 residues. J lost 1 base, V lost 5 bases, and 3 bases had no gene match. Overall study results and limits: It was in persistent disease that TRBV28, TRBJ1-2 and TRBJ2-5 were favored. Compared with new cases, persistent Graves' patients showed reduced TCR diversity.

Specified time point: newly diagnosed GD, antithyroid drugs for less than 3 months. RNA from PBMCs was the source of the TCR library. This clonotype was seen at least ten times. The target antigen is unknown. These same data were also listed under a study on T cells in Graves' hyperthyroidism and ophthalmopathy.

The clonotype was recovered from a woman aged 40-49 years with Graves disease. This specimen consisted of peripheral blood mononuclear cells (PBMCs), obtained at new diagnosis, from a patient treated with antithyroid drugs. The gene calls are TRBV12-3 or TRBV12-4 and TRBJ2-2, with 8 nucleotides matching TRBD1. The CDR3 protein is CASSRQGLNTGELFF. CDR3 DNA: TGTGCCAGCAGTCGACAGGGGTTGAACACCGGGGAGCTGTTTTTT.